The text below deals with one TCR beta chain. The sample belongs to a study of blood T cell repertoires in COVID-19. Study details: Researchers got acute and convalescent COVID-19 samples from the United States, Italy and Spain. T cells, B-cell-depleted T cells, or PBMCs provided the cDNA or gDNA that served as material.

The length of the CDR3 is 17 residues. V lost 10 bases and J lost 0, with 25 bases in between. Germline V gene lookup returns CDR1 SNHLY and CDR2 FYNNEI. Under the authors' procedure: Using reference gene primer amplification, nucleated cell counts were estimated. Sequencing was performed with immunoSEQ multiplex PCR; in TCRdb, only in-frame clones are kept and a portion is missing. Clone size and V and J calls were adopted from that table, with D and trimming inferred from the DNA. Of roughly 120,000 clones in the sample, around 87% are singletons; the top ten hold roughly 8%. The sample consisted of peripheral blood. The source of this sequence is a human donor in a cohort sampled during active COVID-19. The rearrangement joins TRBV2 to TRBJ2-7; the D gene is possibly TRBD1 (6 bases). DNA of the CDR3: TGTGCCACAAGCAGGTCGATCGAGGGGGTTAGCTCCTACGAGCAGTACTTC. Translation: CATSRSIEGVSSYEQYF.